The rows below give T cell receptor beta chains drawn from one sample of a study of cytomegalovirus exposure and HLA in healthy donors. Clones were read by immunoSEQ multiplex PCR, and TCRdb kept only the in-frame ones, dropping some. The sample yields about 110,000 clones, over 65% seen once. The sample comprised PBMCs. These receptors were collected from a woman between 18 and 29 years old in good health and CMV-seronegative. Both conserved end residues are part of each CDR3. D genes are given only for firm matches. The size field is filled for only some rows; it gives once, few, many or a size class.

j_gene: TRBJ1-3
v_gene: TRBV6-5
abundance: -
d_gene: -
len: 14
CDR3aa: CASRPRGSGNTIYF
CDR3nt: TGTGCCAGCAGGCCCCGGGGGTCTGGAAACACCATATATTTT

j_gene: TRBJ2-7
v_gene: TRBV15
abundance: -
d_gene: -
len: 14
CDR3aa: CATSRDKGAYEQYF
CDR3nt: TGTGCCACCAGCAGGGACAAGGGGGCCTACGAGCAGTACTTC

j_gene: TRBJ1-2
v_gene: TRBV30
abundance: -
d_gene: -
len: 12
CDR3aa: CAWSTGNYGYTF
CDR3nt: TGTGCCTGGAGTACAGGGAACTATGGCTACACCTTC

j_gene: TRBJ1-3
v_gene: TRBV5-1
abundance: -
d_gene: -
len: 15
CDR3aa: CASSLERVSGNTIYF
CDR3nt: TGCGCCAGCAGCTTGGAGCGGGTCTCTGGAAACACCATATATTTT

j_gene: TRBJ2-3
v_gene: TRBV28
abundance: once
d_gene: TRBD2
len: 16
CDR3aa: CASTGQLAGRADTQYF
CDR3nt: TGTGCCAGCACGGGCCAACTAGCGGGAAGGGCAGATACGCAGTATTTT

j_gene: TRBJ1-4
v_gene: TRBV7-9
abundance: -
d_gene: -
len: 13
CDR3aa: CASRSFSYEKLFF
CDR3nt: TGTGCCAGCAGGTCCTTTTCTTATGAAAAACTGTTTTTT

j_gene: TRBJ1-5
v_gene: TRBV7-8
abundance: few
d_gene: -
len: 14
CDR3aa: CASSLGGPNQPQHF
CDR3nt: TGTGCCAGCAGCTTAGGAGGGCCTAATCAGCCCCAGCATTTT

j_gene: TRBJ2-1
v_gene: TRBV11-2
abundance: -
d_gene: TRBD1
len: 15
CDR3aa: CASSLDRGAHNEQFF
CDR3nt: TGTGCCAGCAGCTTGGACAGGGGGGCCCACAATGAGCAGTTCTTC

j_gene: TRBJ2-5
v_gene: TRBV11-2
abundance: -
d_gene: TRBD1
len: 15
CDR3aa: CASSLGTGGGETQYF
CDR3nt: TGTGCCAGCAGCTTAGGGACAGGGGGGGGAGAGACCCAGTACTTC

j_gene: TRBJ1-5
v_gene: TRBV6-1
abundance: -
d_gene: -
len: 14
CDR3aa: CASERRNSNQPQHF
CDR3nt: TGTGCCAGCGAGAGGAGGAACAGCAATCAGCCCCAGCATTTT

j_gene: TRBJ2-3
v_gene: TRBV7-6
abundance: -
d_gene: -
len: 12
CDR3aa: CASSISTDTQYF
CDR3nt: TGTGCCAGCAGCATATCCACAGATACGCAGTATTTT

j_gene: TRBJ1-2
v_gene: TRBV4-1
abundance: -
d_gene: TRBD1
len: 17
CDR3aa: CASSPPPNRGQHYGYTF
CDR3nt: TGCGCCAGCAGCCCTCCTCCAAACAGGGGCCAGCACTATGGCTACACCTTC

j_gene: TRBJ1-1
v_gene: TRBV5-1
abundance: -
d_gene: TRBD1
len: 18
CDR3aa: CASSPTPGTGFGYTEAFF
CDR3nt: TGCGCCAGCAGCCCAACGCCAGGGACAGGGTTCGGCTACACTGAAGCTTTCTTT

j_gene: TRBJ2-1
v_gene: TRBV9
abundance: -
d_gene: TRBD2
len: 16
CDR3aa: CASSEAGRLVNNEQFF
CDR3nt: TGTGCCAGCAGCGAAGCGGGGAGACTCGTAAATAATGAGCAGTTCTTC

j_gene: TRBJ1-4
v_gene: TRBV7-6
abundance: -
d_gene: -
len: 14
CDR3aa: CASSLIKAGEKLFF
CDR3nt: TGTGCCAGCAGCTTAATAAAGGCGGGTGAAAAACTGTTTTTT

j_gene: TRBJ1-2
v_gene: TRBV19
abundance: -
d_gene: -
len: 15
CDR3aa: CASSLWRPRQDGYTF
CDR3nt: TGTGCCAGTAGTTTGTGGCGGCCTAGACAGGATGGCTACACCTTC

j_gene: TRBJ2-3
v_gene: TRBV29-1
abundance: -
d_gene: -
len: 12
CDR3aa: CSDIKGADTQYF
CDR3nt: TGCAGCGACATTAAGGGGGCAGATACGCAGTATTTT

j_gene: TRBJ1-2
v_gene: TRBV6-4
abundance: -
d_gene: -
len: 14
CDR3aa: CASSDSPQNYGYTF
CDR3nt: TGTGCCAGCAGTGACTCCCCACAGAACTATGGCTACACCTTC

j_gene: TRBJ2-3
v_gene: TRBV13
abundance: -
d_gene: TRBD2
len: 16
CDR3aa: CASSLGLAGEGDTQYF
CDR3nt: TGTGCCAGCAGCTTAGGACTAGCGGGAGAGGGGGATACGCAGTATTTT

j_gene: TRBJ2-7
v_gene: TRBV28
abundance: -
d_gene: -
len: 12
CDR3aa: CASMRAKYEQYF
CDR3nt: TGTGCCAGCATGCGGGCGAAGTACGAGCAGTACTTC

j_gene: TRBJ1-1
v_gene: TRBV11-3
abundance: -
d_gene: -
len: 15
CDR3aa: CASSAGGWTGGIAFF
CDR3nt: TGTGCCAGCAGCGCCGGGGGGTGGACGGGGGGCATAGCTTTCTTT

j_gene: TRBJ1-2
v_gene: TRBV27
abundance: -
d_gene: TRBD1
len: 15
CDR3aa: CASSSRPQGGYGYTF
CDR3nt: TGTGCCAGCAGTTCCAGGCCCCAGGGGGGCTATGGCTACACCTTC

j_gene: TRBJ1-4
v_gene: TRBV4-3
abundance: -
d_gene: -
len: 21
CDR3aa: CASSQDPPQLRGITDREKLFF
CDR3nt: TGCGCCAGCAGCCAAGATCCCCCCCAGCTAAGGGGAATTACGGATCGGGAAAAACTGTTTTTT

j_gene: TRBJ2-2
v_gene: TRBV25-1
abundance: -
d_gene: TRBD1
len: 15
CDR3aa: CASSTLDRDTGELFF
CDR3nt: TGTGCCAGCAGTACCTTGGACAGGGACACCGGGGAGCTGTTTTTT

j_gene: TRBJ2-5
v_gene: TRBV27
abundance: -
d_gene: -
len: 12
CDR3aa: CASSPRVGTQYF
CDR3nt: TGTGCCAGCAGTCCTCGAGTCGGGACCCAGTACTTC

j_gene: TRBJ1-4
v_gene: TRBV9
abundance: -
d_gene: TRBD1
len: 15
CDR3aa: CASSALGQGGEKLFF
CDR3nt: TGTGCCAGCAGCGCCCTCGGACAGGGGGGTGAAAAACTGTTTTTT

j_gene: TRBJ1-4
v_gene: TRBV10-2
abundance: -
d_gene: -
len: 14
CDR3aa: CASSDDSWREKLFF
CDR3nt: TGCGCCAGCAGTGACGATTCCTGGCGGGAAAAACTGTTTTTT

j_gene: TRBJ1-6
v_gene: TRBV19
abundance: -
d_gene: -
len: 13
CDR3aa: CASSLGAGSPLHF
CDR3nt: TGTGCCAGTAGTTTAGGGGCTGGTTCACCCCTCCACTTT

j_gene: TRBJ1-4
v_gene: TRBV29-1
abundance: once
d_gene: -
len: 13
CDR3aa: CSVGEGDSEKLFF
CDR3nt: TGCAGCGTTGGGGAGGGTGACTCTGAAAAACTGTTTTTT

j_gene: TRBJ2-5
v_gene: TRBV16
abundance: once
d_gene: -
len: 14
CDR3aa: CASSREGTQETQYF
CDR3nt: TGTGCCAGCAGTCGCGAGGGTACCCAAGAGACCCAGTACTTC

j_gene: TRBJ2-6
v_gene: TRBV6-1
abundance: -
d_gene: -
len: 15
CDR3aa: CASSENNSGANVLTF
CDR3nt: TGTGCCAGCAGTGAAAACAACTCTGGGGCCAACGTCCTGACTTTC

j_gene: TRBJ1-5
v_gene: TRBV6-5
abundance: few
d_gene: TRBD1
len: 15
CDR3aa: CASSAGGLGDQPQHF
CDR3nt: TGTGCCAGCAGTGCAGGGGGCTTGGGTGATCAGCCCCAGCATTTT

j_gene: TRBJ2-2
v_gene: TRBV7-9
abundance: -
d_gene: -
len: 14
CDR3aa: CASSLLGSTGELFF
CDR3nt: TGTGCCAGCAGCTTATTGGGCAGCACCGGGGAGCTGTTTTTT

j_gene: TRBJ1-2
v_gene: TRBV18
abundance: -
d_gene: TRBD1
len: 13
CDR3aa: CASSPTDRVGYTF
CDR3nt: TGTGCCAGCTCACCGACGGACAGGGTTGGCTACACCTTC

j_gene: TRBJ1-5
v_gene: TRBV28
abundance: -
d_gene: -
len: 15
CDR3aa: CASSFAQGRSQPQHF
CDR3nt: TGTGCCAGCAGTTTTGCACAGGGAAGGAGTCAGCCCCAGCATTTT

j_gene: TRBJ1-2
v_gene: TRBV4-1
abundance: -
d_gene: TRBD1
len: 14
CDR3aa: CASTDREAAGGYTF
CDR3nt: TGCGCCAGCACCGACAGGGAAGCGGCAGGTGGCTACACCTTC

j_gene: TRBJ2-2
v_gene: TRBV5-4
abundance: -
d_gene: -
len: 16
CDR3aa: CASSLAGGPNTGELFF
CDR3nt: TGTGCCAGCAGCTTGGCCGGGGGGCCGAACACCGGGGAGCTGTTTTTT

j_gene: TRBJ1-5
v_gene: TRBV2
abundance: -
d_gene: TRBD1
len: 13
CDR3aa: CASGTGILQPQHF
CDR3nt: TGTGCCAGCGGGACAGGGATACTTCAGCCCCAGCATTTT

j_gene: TRBJ1-1
v_gene: TRBV7-2
abundance: -
d_gene: -
len: 12
CDR3aa: CASSLSGTKAFF
CDR3nt: TGTGCCAGCAGCTTGTCGGGGACTAAAGCTTTCTTT

j_gene: TRBJ1-3
v_gene: TRBV28
abundance: few
d_gene: -
len: 15
CDR3aa: CASSLAGVSGNTIYF
CDR3nt: TGTGCCAGCAGTTTAGCAGGCGTCTCTGGAAACACCATATATTTT

j_gene: TRBJ1-1
v_gene: TRBV5-4
abundance: -
d_gene: -
len: 15
CDR3aa: CASSLGGQLNTEAFF
CDR3nt: TGTGCCAGCAGCTTGGGCGGACAGCTGAACACTGAAGCTTTCTTT

j_gene: TRBJ1-2
v_gene: TRBV2
abundance: -
d_gene: TRBD1
len: 13
CDR3aa: CASRGTGYGGYTF
CDR3nt: TGTGCCAGCAGGGGGACAGGGTACGGTGGCTACACCTTC

j_gene: TRBJ1-1
v_gene: TRBV5-1
abundance: -
d_gene: -
len: 14
CDR3aa: CASSLGSSNTEAFF
CDR3nt: TGCGCCAGCAGCTTGGGTAGCTCAAACACTGAAGCTTTCTTT

j_gene: TRBJ2-5
v_gene: TRBV10-3
abundance: once
d_gene: -
len: 14
CDR3aa: CAISEPDYQETQYF
CDR3nt: TGTGCCATCAGTGAACCCGACTACCAAGAGACCCAGTACTTC

j_gene: TRBJ1-1
v_gene: TRBV4-2
abundance: -
d_gene: -
len: 15
CDR3aa: CASSPDGLGQTEAFF
CDR3nt: TGTGCCAGCAGCCCAGATGGGTTAGGACAGACTGAAGCTTTCTTT

j_gene: TRBJ1-1
v_gene: TRBV29-1
abundance: -
d_gene: TRBD1
len: 14
CDR3aa: CSVDTTGYGTEAFF
CDR3nt: TGCAGCGTTGATACGACAGGGTACGGCACTGAAGCTTTCTTT

j_gene: TRBJ2-5
v_gene: TRBV5-1
abundance: -
d_gene: TRBD2
len: 15
CDR3aa: CASSLNSGRAETQYF
CDR3nt: TGCGCCAGCAGCTTAAATAGCGGGAGGGCAGAGACCCAGTACTTC

j_gene: TRBJ2-7
v_gene: TRBV28
abundance: -
d_gene: -
len: 15
CDR3aa: CASSLRGAGAYEQYF
CDR3nt: TGTGCCAGCAGTTTAAGGGGGGCGGGAGCCTACGAGCAGTACTTC

j_gene: TRBJ2-2
v_gene: TRBV6-1
abundance: few
d_gene: TRBD2
len: 14
CDR3aa: CASSEGLDTGELFF
CDR3nt: TGTGCCAGCAGTGAGGGACTAGATACCGGGGAGCTGTTTTTT

j_gene: TRBJ1-1
v_gene: TRBV18
abundance: once
d_gene: -
len: 15
CDR3aa: CASSPYPGTKDEAFF
CDR3nt: TGTGCCAGCTCCCCTTACCCCGGGACAAAAGATGAAGCTTTCTTT

j_gene: TRBJ1-5
v_gene: TRBV10-3
abundance: -
d_gene: TRBD1
len: 16
CDR3aa: CAISASGQRGGQPQHF
CDR3nt: TGTGCCATCAGTGCATCGGGACAGCGCGGAGGTCAGCCCCAGCATTTT

j_gene: TRBJ1-4
v_gene: TRBV10-1
abundance: -
d_gene: -
len: 16
CDR3aa: CASSESREGTNEKLFF
CDR3nt: TGCGCCAGCAGTGAAAGCAGGGAAGGAACTAATGAAAAACTGTTTTTT

j_gene: TRBJ1-2
v_gene: TRBV5-1
abundance: -
d_gene: -
len: 16
CDR3aa: CASSLATGRERYGYTF
CDR3nt: TGCGCCAGCAGCTTGGCAACAGGGAGGGAACGGTATGGCTACACCTTC

j_gene: TRBJ1-1
v_gene: TRBV11-3
abundance: -
d_gene: -
len: 12
CDR3aa: CASSLSGAEAFF
CDR3nt: TGTGCCAGCAGCTTAAGCGGGGCTGAAGCTTTCTTT

j_gene: TRBJ1-2
v_gene: TRBV19
abundance: -
d_gene: -
len: 13
CDR3aa: CASSIERFRGYTF
CDR3nt: TGTGCCAGTAGTATAGAGCGTTTCCGGGGCTACACCTTC

j_gene: TRBJ1-2
v_gene: TRBV14
abundance: -
d_gene: TRBD1
len: 15
CDR3aa: CASSQVTGADYGYTF
CDR3nt: TGTGCCAGCAGCCAAGTTACAGGGGCAGACTATGGCTACACCTTC

j_gene: TRBJ2-7
v_gene: TRBV2
abundance: -
d_gene: -
len: 17
CDR3aa: CASSEFFSGQGINEQYF
CDR3nt: TGTGCCAGCAGTGAATTTTTCAGTGGGCAGGGGATCAACGAGCAGTACTTC

j_gene: TRBJ2-3
v_gene: TRBV29-1
abundance: once
d_gene: TRBD2
len: 13
CDR3aa: CSVQAGGPDTQYF
CDR3nt: TGCAGCGTACAAGCGGGAGGGCCAGATACGCAGTATTTT

j_gene: TRBJ1-1
v_gene: TRBV6-1
abundance: -
d_gene: -
len: 14
CDR3aa: CASSDQNTNTEAFF
CDR3nt: TGTGCCAGCAGTGACCAGAATACGAACACTGAAGCTTTCTTT

j_gene: TRBJ1-1
v_gene: TRBV25-1
abundance: -
d_gene: -
len: 14
CDR3aa: CASSERREGTEAFF
CDR3nt: TGTGCCAGCAGTGAACGGAGGGAGGGGACTGAAGCTTTCTTT